The clone carrying this T cell receptor (beta chain) was seen only a few times. What it binds is not known. One end of the junction is discordant with germline, which a read error may explain. TCRdb re-derived calls from the 5' RACE reads in MiXCR, one entry per CDR3 protein. The sample consists of 500,000 to 550,000 distinct CDR3 sequences, roughly 21% of them appearing once. The sample belongs to a study of identical twins. Notes on the study in general: Excess sharing between twins was weaker in beta out-of-frame sequences. For out-of-frame alpha sequences shared by twins, low generation probability was in excess.

These same data were also listed under a study on T cells expressing NK-cell markers. In that study: Most of the eight sequenced donors were HCMV-seropositive; one was seronegative. T cells sorted in several experiments were restricted to alpha-beta TCR T cells by an anti-gamma-delta TCR antibody.

Sequencing used CD4+ T cells sorted from blood. The source is a woman younger than 35 in good health.

CDR3 nucleotide sequence: TGTGCCATCGGTGACAGTTTACAGAAGACCCAGTACTTC. This sequence encodes CAIGDSLQKTQYF. The chain joins TRBV10-3 to TRBJ2-5; possible D gene TRBD1, 5 bases. CDR1 and CDR2 (germline): ENHRY, SYGVKD. CDR3 length equals 13 residues.